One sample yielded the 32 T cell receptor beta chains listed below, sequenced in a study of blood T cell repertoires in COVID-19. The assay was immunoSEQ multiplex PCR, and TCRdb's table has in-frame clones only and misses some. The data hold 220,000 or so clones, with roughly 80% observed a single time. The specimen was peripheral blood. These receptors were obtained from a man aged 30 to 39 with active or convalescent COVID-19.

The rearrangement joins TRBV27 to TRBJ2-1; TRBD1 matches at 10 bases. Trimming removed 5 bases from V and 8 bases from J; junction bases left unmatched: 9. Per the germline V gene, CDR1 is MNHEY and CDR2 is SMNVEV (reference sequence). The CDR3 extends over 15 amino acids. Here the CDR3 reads CASSALGTGDDEQFF. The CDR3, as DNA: TGTGCCAGCAGTGCCCTTGGGACAGGGGATGATGAGCAGTTCTTC.

The CDR3 DNA sequence: TGTGCCATCAGTGAGCGGGAGACAGATACGCAGTATTTT. It codes for CAISERETDTQYF. The chain recombines TRBV10-3 with TRBJ2-3; D is possibly TRBD2 (6 bases). Germline V gene data show CDR1 as ENHRY and CDR2 as SYGVKD. The V gene lost 2 bases and the J gene lost 3 bases, with 6 bases spanning the gap. The CDR3 spans 13 residues.

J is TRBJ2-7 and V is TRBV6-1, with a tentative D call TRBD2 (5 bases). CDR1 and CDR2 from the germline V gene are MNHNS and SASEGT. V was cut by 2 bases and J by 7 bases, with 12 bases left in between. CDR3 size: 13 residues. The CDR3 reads CASSETLAREQYF. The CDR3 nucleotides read TGTGCCAGCAGTGAAACTTTAGCGAGGGAGCAGTACTTC.

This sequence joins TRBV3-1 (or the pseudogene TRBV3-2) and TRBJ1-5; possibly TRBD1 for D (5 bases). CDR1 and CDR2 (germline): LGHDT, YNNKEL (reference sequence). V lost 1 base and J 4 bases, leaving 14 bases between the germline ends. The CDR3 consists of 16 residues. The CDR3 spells CASSQGGKGLNQPQHF. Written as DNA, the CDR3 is TGTGCCAGCAGCCAAGGGGGGAAGGGACTAAATCAGCCCCAGCATTTT.

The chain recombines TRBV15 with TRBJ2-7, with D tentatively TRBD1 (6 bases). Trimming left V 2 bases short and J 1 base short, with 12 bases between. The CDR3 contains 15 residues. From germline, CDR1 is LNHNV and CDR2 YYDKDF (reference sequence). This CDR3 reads CATSRLDRGSYEQYF. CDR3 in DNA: TGTGCCACCAGCAGACTGGACAGAGGTTCCTACGAGCAGTACTTC. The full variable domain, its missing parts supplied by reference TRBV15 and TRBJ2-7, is DAMVIQNPRYQVTQFGKPVTLSCSQTLNHNVMYWYQQKSSQAPKLLFHYYDKDFNNEADTPDNFQSRRPNTSFCFLDIRSPGLGDTAMYLCATSRLDRGSYEQYFGPGTRLTVT.

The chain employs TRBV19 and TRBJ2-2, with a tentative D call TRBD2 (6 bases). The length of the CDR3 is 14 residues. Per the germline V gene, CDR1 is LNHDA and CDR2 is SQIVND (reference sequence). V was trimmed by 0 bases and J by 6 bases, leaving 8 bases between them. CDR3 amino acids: CASSIDAGSGELFF. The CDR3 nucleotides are TGTGCCAGTAGTATAGATGCGGGGTCCGGGGAGCTGTTTTTT.

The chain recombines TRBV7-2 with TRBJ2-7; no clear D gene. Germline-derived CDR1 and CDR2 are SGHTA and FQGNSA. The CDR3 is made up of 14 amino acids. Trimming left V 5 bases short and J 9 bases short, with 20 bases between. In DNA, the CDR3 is TGTGCCAGCAGCGTAGACCCGACGGGTAGAGTGCAGTACTTC. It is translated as CASSVDPTGRVQYF.

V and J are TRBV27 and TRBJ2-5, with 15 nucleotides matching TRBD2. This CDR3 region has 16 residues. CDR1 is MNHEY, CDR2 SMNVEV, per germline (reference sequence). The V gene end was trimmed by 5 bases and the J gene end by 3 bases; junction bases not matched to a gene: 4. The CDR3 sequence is CASSRRTSGGEETQYF. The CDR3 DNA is TGTGCCAGCAGTCGCCGGACTAGCGGGGGGGAAGAGACCCAGTACTTC.

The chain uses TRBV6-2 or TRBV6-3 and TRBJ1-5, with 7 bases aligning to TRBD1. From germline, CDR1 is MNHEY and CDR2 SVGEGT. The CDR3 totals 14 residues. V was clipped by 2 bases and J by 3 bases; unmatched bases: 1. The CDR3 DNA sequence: TGTGCCAGCAGTTACAGGGGGCCCAATCAGCCCCAGCATTTT. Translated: CASSYRGPNQPQHF.

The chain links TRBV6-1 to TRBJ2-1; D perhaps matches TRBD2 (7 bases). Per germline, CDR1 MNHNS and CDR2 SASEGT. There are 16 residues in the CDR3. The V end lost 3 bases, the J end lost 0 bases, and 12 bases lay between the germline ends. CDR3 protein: CASSDAGASSYNEQFF. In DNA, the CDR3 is TGTGCCAGCAGTGACGCGGGGGCCAGCTCCTACAATGAGCAGTTCTTC.

CDR3 sequence reads: CASSFRSVGPPEKLFF. CDR3 coding DNA: TGTGCCAGCAGTTTCCGGTCCGTCGGTCCCCCTGAAAAACTGTTTTTT. V and J are TRBV6-2 or TRBV6-3 and TRBJ1-4; D unclear. Trimming cost V 4 bases and J 7 bases, with 19 bases left between them. The CDR3 totals 16 residues. From germline, CDR1 is MNHEY and CDR2 SVGEGT.

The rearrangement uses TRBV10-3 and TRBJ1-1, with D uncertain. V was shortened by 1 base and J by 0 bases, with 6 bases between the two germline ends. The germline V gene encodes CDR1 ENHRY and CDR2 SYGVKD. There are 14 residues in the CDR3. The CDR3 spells CAISELQLNTEAFF. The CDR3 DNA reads TGTGCCATCAGTGAGTTACAGCTGAACACTGAAGCTTTCTTT.

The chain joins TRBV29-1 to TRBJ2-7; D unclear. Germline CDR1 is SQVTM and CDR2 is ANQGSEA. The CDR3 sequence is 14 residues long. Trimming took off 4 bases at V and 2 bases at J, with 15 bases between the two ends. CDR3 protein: CSVATQVPPYEQYF. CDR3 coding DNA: TGCAGCGTTGCGACCCAGGTCCCCCCCTACGAGCAGTACTTC.

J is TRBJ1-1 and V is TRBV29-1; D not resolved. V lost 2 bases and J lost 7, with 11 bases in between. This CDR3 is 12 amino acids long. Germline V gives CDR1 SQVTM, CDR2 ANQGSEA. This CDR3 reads CSVERSGSEAFF. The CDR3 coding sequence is TGCAGCGTTGAAAGGTCAGGAAGTGAAGCTTTCTTT.

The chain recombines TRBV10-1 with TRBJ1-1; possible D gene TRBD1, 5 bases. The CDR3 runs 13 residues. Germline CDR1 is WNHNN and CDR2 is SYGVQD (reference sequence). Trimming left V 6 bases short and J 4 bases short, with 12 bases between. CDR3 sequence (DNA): TGCGCCAGCAGCTTTAGGAGGGGCACTGAAGCTTTCTTT. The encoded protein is CASSFRRGTEAFF.

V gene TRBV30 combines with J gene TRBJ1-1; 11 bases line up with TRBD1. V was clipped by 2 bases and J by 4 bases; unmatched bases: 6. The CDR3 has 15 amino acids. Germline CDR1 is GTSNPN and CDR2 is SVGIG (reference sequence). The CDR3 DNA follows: TGTGCCTGGAGTCGGACAGGGGGCCGGGGCACTGAAGCTTTCTTT. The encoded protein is CAWSRTGGRGTEAFF.

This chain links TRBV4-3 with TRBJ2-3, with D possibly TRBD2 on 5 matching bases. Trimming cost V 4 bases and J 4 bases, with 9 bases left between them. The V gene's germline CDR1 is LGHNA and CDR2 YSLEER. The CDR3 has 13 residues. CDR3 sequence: CASSPRESDTQYF. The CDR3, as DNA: TGCGCCAGCAGCCCCCGGGAATCAGATACGCAGTATTTT.

The CDR3 sequence is CASSQNRQGAYGYTF. The CDR3 DNA sequence: TGCGCCAGCAGCCAAAATCGACAGGGGGCCTATGGCTACACCTTC. V gene TRBV4-1 combines with J gene TRBJ1-2; 10 nucleotides agree with TRBD1. Unmatched junction bases numbered 4, after V lost 2 bases and J lost 4 bases. The germline CDR1 and CDR2 sequences are MGHRA and YSYEKL. The CDR3 consists of 15 residues.

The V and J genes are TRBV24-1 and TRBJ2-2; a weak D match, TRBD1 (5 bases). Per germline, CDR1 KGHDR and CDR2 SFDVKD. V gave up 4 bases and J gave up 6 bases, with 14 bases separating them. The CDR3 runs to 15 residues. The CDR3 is CATSDLGLLAGELFF. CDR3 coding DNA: TGTGCCACCAGTGACCTGGGGCTTTTGGCCGGGGAGCTGTTTTTT.

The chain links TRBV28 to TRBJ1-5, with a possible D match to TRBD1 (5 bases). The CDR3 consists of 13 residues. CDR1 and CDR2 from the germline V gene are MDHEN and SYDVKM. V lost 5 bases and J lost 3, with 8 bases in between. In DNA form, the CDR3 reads TGTGCCAGCAGTAACAGGCTCAATCAGCCCCAGCATTTT. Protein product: CASSNRLNQPQHF.

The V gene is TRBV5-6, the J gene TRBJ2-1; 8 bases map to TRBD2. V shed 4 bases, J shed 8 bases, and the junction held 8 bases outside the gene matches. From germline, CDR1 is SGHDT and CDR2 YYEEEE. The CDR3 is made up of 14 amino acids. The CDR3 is CASSRGGAGDEQFF. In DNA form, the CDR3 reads TGTGCCAGCAGCCGGGGGGGCGCAGGTGATGAGCAGTTCTTC.

CDR3 residues: CASAPSDSYGYTF. The CDR3 region has the DNA TGCGCCAGCGCCCCCTCGGACAGCTATGGCTACACCTTC. The V and J genes are TRBV10-2 and TRBJ1-2; D may be TRBD1 (6 bases). The length of the CDR3 is 13 residues. Trimming pared 8 bases from V and 4 bases from J, leaving 14 bases between. The germline gives CDR1 WSHSY, CDR2 SAAADI.

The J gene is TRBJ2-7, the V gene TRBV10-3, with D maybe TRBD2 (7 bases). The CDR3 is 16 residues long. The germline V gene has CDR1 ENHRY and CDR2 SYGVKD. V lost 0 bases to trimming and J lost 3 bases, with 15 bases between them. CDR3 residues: CAISESELGGHYEQYF. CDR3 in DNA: TGTGCCATCAGTGAGTCTGAGTTGGGGGGGCACTACGAGCAGTACTTC.

CDR3 sequence: CASSGITGNTGELFF. CDR3 in DNA: TGTGCCAGCAGCGGGATCACAGGGAACACCGGGGAGCTGTTTTTT. V usage is TRBV7-2 and J usage is TRBJ2-2; D is possibly TRBD1 (5 bases). This CDR3 spans 15 amino acids. CDR1 is SGHTA, CDR2 FQGNSA, per germline. Trimming cost V 5 bases and J 1 base, with 11 bases left between them.

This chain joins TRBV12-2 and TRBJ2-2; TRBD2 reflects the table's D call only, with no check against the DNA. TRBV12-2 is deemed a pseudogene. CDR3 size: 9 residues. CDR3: CADPGLLFF. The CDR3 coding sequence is TGTGCAGATCCCGGGTTGTTGTTTTTT.

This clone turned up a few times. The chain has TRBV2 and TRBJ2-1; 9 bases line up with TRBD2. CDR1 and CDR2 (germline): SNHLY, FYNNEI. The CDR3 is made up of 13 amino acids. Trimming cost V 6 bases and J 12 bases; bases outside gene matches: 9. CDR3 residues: CASSYLAGEGQFF. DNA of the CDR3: TGTGCCAGCAGCTATTTAGCGGGAGAGGGGCAGTTCTTC.

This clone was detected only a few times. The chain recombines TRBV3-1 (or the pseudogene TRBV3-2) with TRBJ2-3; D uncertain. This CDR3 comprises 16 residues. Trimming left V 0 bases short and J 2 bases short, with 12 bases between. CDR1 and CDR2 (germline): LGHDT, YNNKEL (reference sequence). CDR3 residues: CASSQDIGRYTDTQYF. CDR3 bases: TGTGCCAGCAGCCAAGATATTGGCAGATACACAGATACGCAGTATTTT.

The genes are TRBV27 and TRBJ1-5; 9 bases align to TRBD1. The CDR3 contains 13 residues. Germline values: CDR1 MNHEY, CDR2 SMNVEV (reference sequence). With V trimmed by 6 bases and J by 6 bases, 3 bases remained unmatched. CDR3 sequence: CASSDRGTQPQHF. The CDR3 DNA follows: TGTGCCAGCAGCGACAGGGGGACTCAGCCCCAGCATTTT.

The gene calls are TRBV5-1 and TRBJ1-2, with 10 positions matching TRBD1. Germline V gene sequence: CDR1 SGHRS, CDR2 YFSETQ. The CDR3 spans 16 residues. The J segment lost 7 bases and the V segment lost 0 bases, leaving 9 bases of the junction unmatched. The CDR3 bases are TGCGCCAGCAGCTTGGGGGCGACAGGGGGCGCAGTTGGCTACACCTTC. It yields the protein CASSLGATGGAVGYTF.

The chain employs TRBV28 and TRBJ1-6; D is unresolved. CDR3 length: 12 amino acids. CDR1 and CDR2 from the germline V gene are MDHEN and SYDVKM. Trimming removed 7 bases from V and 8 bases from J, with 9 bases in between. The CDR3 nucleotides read TGTGCCAGCAAGCTAGACTATTCACCCCTCCACTTT. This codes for CASKLDYSPLHF.

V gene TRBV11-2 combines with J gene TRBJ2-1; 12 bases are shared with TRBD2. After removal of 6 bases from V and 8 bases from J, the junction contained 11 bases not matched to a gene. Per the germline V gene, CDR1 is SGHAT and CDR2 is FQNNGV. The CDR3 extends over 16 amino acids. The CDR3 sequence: CASRLTSGGRGDEQFF. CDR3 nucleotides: TGTGCCAGCAGGTTAACTAGCGGGGGGCGCGGGGATGAGCAGTTCTTC.

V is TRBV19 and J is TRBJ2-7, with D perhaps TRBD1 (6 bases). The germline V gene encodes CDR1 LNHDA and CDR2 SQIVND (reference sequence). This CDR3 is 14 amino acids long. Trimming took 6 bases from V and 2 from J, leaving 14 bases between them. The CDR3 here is CASSAGASTYEQYF. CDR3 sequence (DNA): TGTGCCAGTAGCGCAGGGGCAAGTACCTACGAGCAGTACTTC.